Listed here is a single TCR beta chain. Its cognate antigen is unknown. Mismatch with germline at one junction end may stem from a read error. This sample stems from a study of regulatory T cells in long-lasting Graves disease. The authors built TCR beta libraries using iRepertoire HTBI primers and Arm-PCR of CDR3 regions. TCRdb re-derived calls from the multiplex PCR reads in MiXCR, one entry per CDR3 protein. There are about 420,000 distinct CDR3 sequences in the sample; 23% occur only once, and roughly 28% lies in the top ten. The CDR3 contains 13 residues. Germline CDR1 is KGHSH and CDR2 is LQKENI. Sample time point: persistent/refractory GD, antithyroid drugs over 5 years with positive TRAb. Preparation of the TCR library used RNA extracted from PBMCs. Diagnosing Graves' disease relied on the American Thyroid Association guidelines. Patients were enrolled at an endocrinology department in Xi'an, China. EDTA tubes were used for drawing 8.5 to 9.5 milliliters of peripheral blood.

The study, taken as a whole, reports: With persistent disease, TRBV28, TRBJ1-2 and TRBJ2-5 were the favored segments.

The receptor was derived from a female donor with Graves disease. The chain uses TRBV18 and TRBJ1-1; possible D gene TRBD1, 5 bases. This material consisted of peripheral blood mononuclear cells (PBMCs), taken when the disease was refractory, from a patient treated with antithyroid drugs. CDR3 protein: CASSLDSNAEAFF. The CDR3 DNA reads TGTGCCAGCTCACTCGACAGTAACGCTGAGGCTTTCTTT.